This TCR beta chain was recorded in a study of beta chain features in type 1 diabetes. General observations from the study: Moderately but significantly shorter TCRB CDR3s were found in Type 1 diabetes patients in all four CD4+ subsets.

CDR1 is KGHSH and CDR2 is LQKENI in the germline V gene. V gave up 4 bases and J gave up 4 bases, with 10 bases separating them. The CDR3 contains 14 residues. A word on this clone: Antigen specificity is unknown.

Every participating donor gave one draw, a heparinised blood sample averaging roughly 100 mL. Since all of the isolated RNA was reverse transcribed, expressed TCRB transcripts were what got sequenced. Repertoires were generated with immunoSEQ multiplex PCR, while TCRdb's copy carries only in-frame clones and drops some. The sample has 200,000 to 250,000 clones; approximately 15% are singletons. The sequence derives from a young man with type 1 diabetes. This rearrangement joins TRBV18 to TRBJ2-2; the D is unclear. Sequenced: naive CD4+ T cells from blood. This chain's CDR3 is CASSRGSLTGELFF. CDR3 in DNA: TGTGCCAGCTCACGAGGTAGCCTCACCGGGGAGCTGTTTTTT.